The 15 T cell receptor beta chains below all came from one sample that was sequenced in a study of glioma-infiltrating T cells (dated by TCRdb to about 2016). The instrument was an Illumina MiSeq. The iRepertoire nested amplicon-rescue multiplex PCR (arm-PCR) platform was used to amplify TCR alpha and beta CDR3 regions from RNA. The raw public data were reprocessed by TCRdb itself: fastp quality trimming at Q25, MiXCR clonotype calling, in-frame beta chains only. Each entry merges the rows of one CDR3 protein and shows their most common DNA and genes. For this sample the table gives 150,000 to 200,000 distinct CDR3 sequences, of which over 30% were detected only once. The ten most abundant clones make up about 19% of the sample. The sequenced sample was glioma tissue, nonneoplastic brain tissue, or PBMCs (not recorded which). The receptors here all came from a human donor with low-grade glioma or glioblastoma, undergoing nonglioma brain surgery, or in good health (not recorded which).

In its sample, this clonotype was seen many times. This chain joins TRBV20-1 and TRBJ2-1; D remains unclear. CDR1 and CDR2 (germline): DFQATT, SNEGSKA (reference sequence). Trimming shortened V by 5 bases and J by 2 bases, and 13 bases separated the two germline ends. This CDR3 comprises 14 residues. The CDR3 sequence: CSALWVIPYNEQFF. CDR3 nucleotide sequence: TGCAGTGCTCTTTGGGTAATCCCCTACAATGAGCAGTTCTTC.

Notes on this clonotype: This clone may be a read error of a much larger clone one base away. The chain has TRBV2 and TRBJ2-7, with 8 positions matching TRBD1. Germline V CDR1 and CDR2: SNHLY, FYNNEI. This CDR3 comprises 14 residues. V shed 10 bases and J 3 bases; nucleotides not matched to a gene: 11. Here the CDR3 reads CATLPVQGDYEQYF. The CDR3 region has the DNA TGTGCCACCTTACCGGTACAGGGGGACTACGAGCAGTACTTC.

The V call is TRBV7-9, the J call TRBJ2-5; a possible D gene is TRBD1 (8 bases). V gave up 4 bases and J gave up 3 bases, with 18 bases separating them. This CDR3 contains 16 residues. CDR1 and CDR2 (germline): SEHNR, FQNEAQ (reference sequence). The CDR3 protein is CASSSAGQGLKETQYF. CDR3 nucleotide sequence: TGTGCCAGCAGCTCCGCTGGACAGGGACTAAAAGAGACCCAGTACTTC.

The V call is TRBV7-8, the J call TRBJ2-3; TRBD2 matches at 8 bases. Per germline, CDR1 SGHVS and CDR2 FQNEAQ. This CDR3 comprises 18 residues. The ends lost 5 bases at V and 1 base at J; junction bases unmatched: 14. This CDR3 is CASSLRRASGLGTDTQYF. The CDR3 bases are TGTGCCAGCAGCCTAAGGCGGGCTAGCGGGCTGGGCACAGATACGCAGTATTTT. Variable domain in full (rest from reference TRBV7-8 and TRBJ2-3): GAGVSQSPRYKVAKRGQDVALRCDPISGHVSLFWYQQALGQGPEFLTYFQNEAQLDKSGLPSDRFFAERPEGSVSTLKIQRTQQEDSAVYLCASSLRRASGLGTDTQYFGPGTRLTVL.

This clonotype occurred many times. The CDR3 spells CSASRTSGTYEQYF. CDR3 nucleotide sequence: TGCAGTGCTAGTCGGACTAGCGGGACCTACGAGCAGTACTTC. This chain connects TRBV20-1 to TRBJ2-7; 12 nucleotides match TRBD2. This CDR3 has 14 amino acids. With V trimmed by 3 bases and J by 2 bases, 2 bases remained unmatched. Germline lookup yields CDR1 DFQATT and CDR2 SNEGSKA (reference sequence).

This clonotype was detected ten times or more. The gene calls are TRBV20-1 and TRBJ2-7, with 10 bases that match TRBD2. CDR3 length: 17 amino acids. Trimming cost V 1 base and J 2 bases; bases outside gene matches: 11. From germline, CDR1 is DFQATT and CDR2 SNEGSKA (reference sequence). The CDR3 DNA reads as TGCAGTGCTAGAGCCAGCGGGAGGGCCTCCATTCCCTACGAGCAGTACTTC. Encoded protein: CSARASGRASIPYEQYF.

This clonotype showed up many times. V gene TRBV6-5 combines with J gene TRBJ2-2; 11 bases line up with TRBD2. This CDR3 has 16 residues. Germline CDR1 is MNHEY and CDR2 is SVGAGI. V trimming: 2 bases; J trimming: 3 bases; junction bases outside the gene matches: 2. The CDR3 region has the DNA TGTGCCAGCAGTTACACGGGACTAGCGGACACCGGGGAGCTGTTTTTT. Encoded protein: CASSYTGLADTGELFF.

The chain has TRBV27 and TRBJ2-5, with 9 bases identical to TRBD1. V gave up 4 bases and J gave up 4 bases; unmatched junction bases: 7. CDR1 and CDR2 (germline): MNHEY, SMNVEV (reference sequence). The CDR3 runs to 15 residues. CDR3 in amino acids: CASSSTGGAGETQYF. In DNA form, the CDR3 reads TGTGCCAGCAGTTCAACAGGGGGCGCAGGAGAGACCCAGTACTTC.

This clonotype occurred many times. The DNA of the CDR3 is TGCAGCGTTGAAGTCCCCCTGCCCGCTCTTGAAGCTTTCTTT. This gives the protein CSVEVPLPALEAFF. This sequence joins TRBV29-1 and TRBJ1-1; no reliable D call. The germline V gene encodes CDR1 SQVTM and CDR2 ANQGSEA. Between the trimmed V and J ends, which lost 1 base and 7 bases, there was a span of 16 bases. The CDR3 is made up of 14 amino acids.

This clonotype was seen ten or more times. The V gene is TRBV7-2, the J gene TRBJ2-1; 9 nucleotides align to TRBD2. Germline lookup yields CDR1 SGHTA and CDR2 FQGNSA. The CDR3 contains 20 residues. After removal of 3 bases from V and 1 base from J, the junction contained 16 bases not matched to a gene. The CDR3 nucleotides are TGTGCCAGCAGCTTTAGCCCGGGGGATCTAGCGGGACAGTCCTACAATGAGCAGTTCTTC. Encoded protein: CASSFSPGDLAGQSYNEQFF.

This chain links TRBV6-2 or TRBV6-3 with TRBJ1-1; TRBD1 is a possible D gene (5 bases). This CDR3 has 14 amino acids. CDR1 MNHEY and CDR2 SVGEGT come from the germline V gene. Trimming stripped 5 bases from V and 6 bases from J, with 16 bases between. CDR3 protein: CASSVGRLGAEAFF. The DNA for the CDR3 is TGTGCCAGCAGTGTAGGACGTCTAGGGGCTGAAGCTTTCTTT.

This clonotype was seen repeatedly, ten times or more. V gene TRBV27 combines with J gene TRBJ2-3; D is possibly TRBD1 (6 bases). Germline V lookup: CDR1 MNHEY, CDR2 SMNVEV (reference sequence). The length of the CDR3 is 16 residues. Trimming shortened V by 7 bases and J by 3 bases, and 20 bases separated the two germline ends. CDR3 sequence: CASNGIGTLGTDTQYF. The CDR3, as DNA: TGTGCCAGCAATGGTATTGGGACACTAGGGACAGATACGCAGTATTTT.

This clonotype was counted ten times or more. The chain couples TRBV24-1 to TRBJ2-7, with 9 bases identical to TRBD1. Germline trimming cut 7 bases from V and 5 bases from J; bases unmatched to any gene: 5. CDR3 length: 13 amino acids. CDR1 and CDR2 from the germline V gene are KGHDR and SFDVKD. CDR3 nucleotides: TGTGCCACCAGCCGGGACAGGGTCGACGAGCAGTACTTC. It codes for CATSRDRVDEQYF.

The V call is TRBV12-3 or TRBV12-4, the J call TRBJ1-1, with D possibly being TRBD1 (5 bases). Trimming pared 3 bases from V and 4 bases from J, leaving 12 bases between. This CDR3 spans 14 amino acids. This CDR3 is CASSFGRQGTEAFF. CDR3 bases: TGTGCCAGCAGTTTTGGCAGGCAGGGCACTGAAGCTTTCTTT.

Worth noting for this clonotype: The junction does not match germline at one end; this may be a read error. This chain joins TRBV5-6 and TRBJ2-5; D possibly uses TRBD1 or TRBD2 (5 bases each). The CDR3 has 14 residues. Germline CDR1 is SGHDT and CDR2 is YYEEEE. CDR3 protein: CASSSLAVQGTEYF. CDR3 DNA: TGTGCCAGCAGCTCGTTGGCAGTCCAAGGGACCGAGTACTTC.